The 12 T cell receptor beta chains below come from one sample, sequenced in a study of T-cell memory formation after mild COVID-19. One entry per CDR3 protein results from TCRdb running MiXCR on the 5' RACE reads. The sample has under 35,000 distinct CDR3 sequences, less than 7.5% seen once. The sequencing sample was made of PBMCs or a T cell subset sorted from them (not recorded which). These receptors came from an adult woman who had mild COVID-19 (a few samples of this study predate the infection). Cell type and time point are not known.

This clonotype has just a few counts. The chain employs TRBV18 and TRBJ1-4; D call uncertain. V was shortened by 2 bases and J by 0 bases, with 13 bases between the two germline ends. In germline, CDR1 is KGHSH, CDR2 LQKENI. The CDR3 is 17 residues long. The CDR3 bases are TGTGCCAGCTCACCAGGGAAGAACTATGCAACTAATGAAAAACTGTTTTTT. Its translation: CASSPGKNYATNEKLFF.

Relative to its sample, this clonotype is medium-sized. The CDR3 nucleotides are TGTGCCAGCAGCCCAAGTTGGCAGGGGCGGGGCAATGAGCAGTTCTTC. Translation gives CASSPSWQGRGNEQFF. The chain links TRBV7-9 to TRBJ2-1; the D call may be TRBD1 or TRBD2 (6 bases each). Germline V gene lookup returns CDR1 SEHNR and CDR2 FQNEAQ (reference sequence). CDR3 size: 16 residues. The V gene lost 5 bases and the J gene lost 6 bases, with 20 bases spanning the gap.

To note about this clonotype: This may be a read error, as it is one base from a much larger clone. The chain employs TRBV12-3 or TRBV12-4 and TRBJ1-2; a possible D gene is TRBD1 (6 bases). The CDR3 has 14 amino acids. V gave up 4 bases and J gave up 5 bases, with 14 bases separating them. CDR3 DNA sequence: TGTGCCAGCAGTTCTACCCAGGGGAGGTATGGCTACACCTTC. Its protein is CASSSTQGRYGYTF.

The V call is TRBV20-1, the J call TRBJ2-2, with 8 bases that match TRBD1. The CDR3 runs 15 residues. Germline assignment: CDR1 DFQATT and CDR2 SNEGSKA (reference sequence). V lost 2 bases to trimming and J lost 6 bases; unmatched junction nucleotides: 8. CDR3 DNA: TGCAGTGCTAGAATACAGGGGGAGGACGCCGGGGAGCTGTTTTTT. It specifies CSARIQGEDAGELFF.

This clonotype was recorded many times. V usage is TRBV3-1 and J usage is TRBJ2-6, with D unclear. V lost 1 base and J 0 bases, leaving 7 bases between the germline ends. Germline loops: CDR1 LGHDT, CDR2 YNNKEL (reference sequence). The CDR3 sequence is 16 residues long. The CDR3 region is CASSQVVGSGANVLTF. CDR3 nucleotides: TGTGCCAGCAGCCAAGTCGTAGGCTCTGGGGCCAACGTCCTGACTTTC.

This clonotype was seen more than once but under ten times. This sequence joins TRBV20-1 and TRBJ2-1, with D possibly being TRBD1 (6 bases). Germline-derived CDR1 and CDR2 are DFQATT and SNEGSKA (reference sequence). V was clipped by 0 bases and J by 0 bases, with 15 bases between them. This CDR3 spans 17 amino acids. CDR3 in DNA: TGCAGTGCTAGAGATCAGGGGACGGGGAGCTCCTACAATGAGCAGTTCTTC. The encoded protein is CSARDQGTGSSYNEQFF.

This clonotype was found many times. The genes are TRBV9 and TRBJ1-4, with 11 bases fitting TRBD1. From germline, CDR1 is SGDLS and CDR2 YYNGEE. V lost 1 base to trimming and J lost 10 bases; unmatched junction nucleotides: 6. CDR3 length: 15 residues. CDR3 protein: CASSVTGQGEGKLFF. CDR3 nucleotide sequence: TGTGCCAGCAGCGTAACGGGACAGGGGGAGGGAAAACTGTTTTTT.

Many counts were recorded for this clonotype. The rearrangement joins TRBV9 to TRBJ1-1; 7 nucleotides line up with TRBD1. The CDR3 totals 17 residues. Germline assignment: CDR1 SGDLS and CDR2 YYNGEE. V shed 0 bases and J 2 bases; nucleotides not matched to a gene: 10. For the CDR3, the DNA is TGTGCCAGCAGCGTAGCCGCCGCGACAGGGATTAACACTGAAGCTTTCTTT. This gives the protein CASSVAAATGINTEAFF. Together with reference TRBV9 and TRBJ1-1, the CDR3 gives the full variable domain: DSGVTQTPKHLITATGQRVTLRCSPRSGDLSVYWYQQSLDQGLQFLIQYYNGEERAKGNILERFSAQQFPDLHSELNLSSLELGDSALYFCASSVAAATGINTEAFFGQGTRLTVV.

This clonotype was counted at least ten times. The CDR3: CSASQGLGSSYEQYF. The CDR3 DNA is TGCAGTGCCTCCCAGGGACTGGGGAGCTCCTACGAGCAGTACTTC. The J gene is TRBJ2-7, the V gene TRBV20-1; D is possibly TRBD2 (6 bases). Germline lookup yields CDR1 DFQATT and CDR2 SNEGSKA (reference sequence). V gave up 6 bases and J gave up 0 bases, with 18 bases separating them. This CDR3 has 15 amino acids.

This clonotype counts as medium-sized. The rearrangement joins TRBV5-1 to TRBJ1-2; D might be TRBD1 (5 bases). CDR3 length: 14 amino acids. V dropped 5 bases and J dropped 7 bases, with 18 bases sitting between them. The germline CDR1 and CDR2 sequences are SGHRS and YFSETQ. For the CDR3, the DNA is TGCGCCAGCAGAGAGGGTAGGGGAGTCTCTGGCTACACCTTC. Translating it yields CASREGRGVSGYTF.

The chain uses TRBV18 and TRBJ2-7; 12 bases fit TRBD1. V trimming: 8 bases; J trimming: 5 bases; junction bases outside the gene matches: 13. The CDR3 contains 16 residues. The germline V gene has CDR1 KGHSH and CDR2 LQKENI. The CDR3 region has the DNA TGTGCCAGCCACAGACCCACCGGGACAGGGGGCGACGAGCAGTACTTC. This encodes CASHRPTGTGGDEQYF.

This clonotype showed up many times. The chain recombines TRBV6-2 or TRBV6-3 with TRBJ2-1; possibly TRBD2 for D (6 bases). Germline-derived CDR1 and CDR2 are MNHEY and SVGEGT. V was pared by 6 bases and J by 1 base, with 13 bases between. The CDR3 has 15 amino acids. The CDR3 DNA reads as TGTGCCAGCAGGGCTTGGAGGGTGTCCTACAATGAGCAGTTCTTC. Encoded protein: CASRAWRVSYNEQFF.